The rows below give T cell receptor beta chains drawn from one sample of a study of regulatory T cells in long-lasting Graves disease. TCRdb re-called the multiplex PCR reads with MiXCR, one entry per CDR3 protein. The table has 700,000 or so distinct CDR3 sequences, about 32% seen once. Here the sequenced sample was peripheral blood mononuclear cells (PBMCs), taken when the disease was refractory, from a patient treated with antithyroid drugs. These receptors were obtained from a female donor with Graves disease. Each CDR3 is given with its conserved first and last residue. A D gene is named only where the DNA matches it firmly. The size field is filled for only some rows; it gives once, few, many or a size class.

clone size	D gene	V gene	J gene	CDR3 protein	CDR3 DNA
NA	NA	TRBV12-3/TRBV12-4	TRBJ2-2	CASSLVTGANTGELFF	TGTGCCAGCAGTTTAGTGACGGGAGCGAACACCGGGGAGCTGTTTTTT
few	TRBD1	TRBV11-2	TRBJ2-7	CASSLVRVTGGNEQYF	TGTGCCAGCAGCTTAGTCAGGGTGACAGGGGGCAACGAGCAGTACTTC
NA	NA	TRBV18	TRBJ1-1	CASSVYRGTGGNTEAFF	TGTGCCAGCTCAGTATACCGGGGTACGGGAGGAAACACTGAAGCTTTCTTT
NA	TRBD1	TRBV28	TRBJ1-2	CASTSGQGARGYTF	TGTGCCAGCACCTCGGGACAGGGGGCAAGGGGCTACACCTTC
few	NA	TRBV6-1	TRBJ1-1	CASSEKINTEAFF	TGTGCCAGCAGTGAAAAGATAAACACTGAAGCTTTCTTT
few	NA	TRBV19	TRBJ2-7	CASSIGDGVRAYEQYF	TGTGCCAGTAGTATAGGGGACGGAGTCCGCGCTTACGAGCAGTACTTC
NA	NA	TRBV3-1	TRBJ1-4	CTSSPQGRTNEKLFF	TGTACCAGCAGCCCACAGGGAAGAACTAATGAAAAACTGTTTTTT
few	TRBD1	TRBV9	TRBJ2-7	CASSVVGQGIPWYEQYF	TGTGCCAGCAGCGTAGTGGGACAGGGGATCCCGTGGTACGAGCAGTACTTC
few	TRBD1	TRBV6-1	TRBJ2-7	CASRRTVGTDYEQYF	TGTGCCAGCAGACGCACCGTCGGGACAGATTACGAGCAGTACTTC
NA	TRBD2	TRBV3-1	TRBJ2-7	CASSPGLAGGIRSYEQYF	TGTGCCAGCAGCCCGGGACTAGCGGGAGGGATACGATCCTACGAGCAGTACTTC
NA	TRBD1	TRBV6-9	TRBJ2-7	CASSYPGTATQKQYF	TGTGCCAGCAGTTACCCCGGGACAGCAACACAAAAGCAGTACTTC
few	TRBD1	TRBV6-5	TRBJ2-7	CASSYGDRVEQYF	TGTGCCAGCAGTTACGGAGACAGGGTCGAGCAGTACTTC
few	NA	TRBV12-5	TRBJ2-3	CASLQGVSTDTQYF	TGTGCTAGTCTTCAGGGCGTTAGCACAGATACGCAGTATTTT
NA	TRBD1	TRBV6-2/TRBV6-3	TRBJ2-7	CASSPTTGQGGQQYF	TGTGCCAGCAGCCCTACAACAGGACAGGGCGGCCAGCAGTACTTC
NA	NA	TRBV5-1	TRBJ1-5	CASSLGGTGIQPQHF	TGCGCCAGCAGCTTGGGGGGAACAGGGATCCAGCCCCAGCATTTT
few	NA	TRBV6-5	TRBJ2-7	CASSYEGFNEQYF	TGTGCCAGCAGTTACGAGGGATTCAACGAGCAGTACTTC
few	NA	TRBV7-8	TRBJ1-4	CASSLNRVTNEKLFF	TGTGCCAGCAGCTTAAACAGGGTGACTAATGAAAAACTGTTTTTT
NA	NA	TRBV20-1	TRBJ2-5	CSAIYVAETQYF	TGCAGTGCTATTTATGTGGCAGAGACCCAGTACTTC
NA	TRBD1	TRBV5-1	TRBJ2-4	CASSLAGQGAKNIQYF	TGCGCCAGCAGCTTGGCCGGACAGGGGGCTAAAAACATTCAGTACTTC
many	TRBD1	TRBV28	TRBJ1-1	CASIGGQGRTEAFF	TGTGCCAGCATCGGAGGACAGGGGCGTACTGAAGCTTTCTTT
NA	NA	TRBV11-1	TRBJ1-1	CASSLLSSENYPSLNTEAFF	TGTGCCAGCAGCTTACTTTCGTCGGAAAACTACCCGTCCTTGAACACTGAAGCTTTCTTT
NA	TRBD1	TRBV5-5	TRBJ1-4	CASRPGTGDRYNEKLFF	TGTGCCAGCAGGCCCGGGACAGGGGATCGGTATAATGAAAAACTGTTTTTT
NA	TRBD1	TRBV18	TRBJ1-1	CASSTRQGAYTEAFF	TGTGCCAGCTCAACCCGACAGGGGGCGTACACTGAAGCTTTCTTT
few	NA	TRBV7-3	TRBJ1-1	CASSLTSRGEAFF	TGTGCCAGCAGCTTAACGAGTAGAGGTGAAGCTTTCTTT
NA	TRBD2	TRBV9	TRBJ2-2	CASSAASGRWAGELFF	TGTGCCAGCAGCGCGGCAAGCGGGAGATGGGCCGGGGAGCTGTTTTTT
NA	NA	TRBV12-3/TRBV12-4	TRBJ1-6	CASTPTGYNSPLHF	TGTGCCAGCACCCCGACAGGTTATAATTCACCCCTCCACTTT
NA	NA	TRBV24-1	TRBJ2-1	CATSDRAEIYNEQFF	TGTGCCACCAGTGATAGGGCGGAGATCTACAATGAGCAGTTCTTC
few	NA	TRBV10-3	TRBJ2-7	CAISESGGYEQYF	TGTGCCATCAGTGAGTCGGGAGGCTACGAGCAGTACTTC
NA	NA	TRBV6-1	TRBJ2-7	CASSEISRLDYEQYF	TGTGCCAGCAGTGAAATTAGTAGGCTTGACTACGAGCAGTACTTC
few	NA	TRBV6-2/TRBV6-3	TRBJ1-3	CASSQFAWSGNTIYF	TGTGCCAGCAGCCAATTCGCATGGAGTGGAAACACCATATATTTT
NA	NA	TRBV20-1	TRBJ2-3	CSASPTKDTQYF	TGCAGTGCTAGTCCTACTAAGGATACGCAGTATTTT
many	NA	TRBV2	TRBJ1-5	CASSIEGDQPQHF	TGTGCCAGCAGTATTGAGGGGGATCAGCCCCAGCATTTT
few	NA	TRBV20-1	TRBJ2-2	CSGTPGTDYTGELFF	TGCAGTGGTACCCCCGGGACGGATTACACCGGGGAGCTGTTTTTT
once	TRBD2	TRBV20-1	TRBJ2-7	CSAASGRTAEQYF	TGCAGTGCTGCTAGCGGGAGAACGGCCGAGCAGTACTTC
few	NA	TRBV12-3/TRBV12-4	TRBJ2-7	CASSLGRSVYGGYEQYF	TGTGCCAGCAGTTTGGGCAGATCGGTCTACGGAGGCTACGAGCAGTACTTC
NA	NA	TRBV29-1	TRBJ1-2	CSVEDSPIGYTF	TGCAGCGTTGAGGACAGTCCTATCGGCTACACCTTC
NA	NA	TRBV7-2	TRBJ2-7	CASSSIGPSYEQYF	TGTGCCAGCAGCTCTATCGGACCGTCCTACGAGCAGTACTTC
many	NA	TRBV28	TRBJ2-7	CASSKPGNPYEQYF	TGTGCCAGCAGCAAACCCGGGAACCCCTACGAGCAGTACTTC
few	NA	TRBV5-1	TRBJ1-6	CASSLVSANSPLHF	TGCGCCAGCAGCTTGGTCTCGGCAAATTCACCCCTCCACTTT
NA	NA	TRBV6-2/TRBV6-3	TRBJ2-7	CASSPGMGAYEQYF	TGTGCCAGCAGTCCGGGGATGGGGGCCTACGAGCAGTACTTC
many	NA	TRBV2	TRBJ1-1	CASSDEAGTEAFF	TGTGCCAGCAGTGATGAGGCTGGCACTGAAGCTTTCTTT
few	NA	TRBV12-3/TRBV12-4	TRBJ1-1	CASNKGGTNTEAFF	TGTGCCAGCAATAAGGGGGGAACGAACACTGAAGCTTTCTTT
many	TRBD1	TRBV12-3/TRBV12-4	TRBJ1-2	CASSPGTGNYGYTF	TGTGCCAGCAGCCCCGGGACAGGCAACTATGGCTACACCTTC
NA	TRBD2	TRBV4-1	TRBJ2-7	CASSQEREFDYEQYF	TGCGCCAGCAGCCAAGAGCGGGAGTTCGACTACGAGCAGTACTTC
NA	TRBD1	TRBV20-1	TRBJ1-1	CSASPGTEFEAFF	TGCAGTGCTAGCCCTGGGACAGAGTTTGAAGCTTTCTTT
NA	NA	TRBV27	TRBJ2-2	CASSHLSRVTGELFF	TGTGCCAGCAGTCATCTCTCCAGGGTAACCGGGGAGCTGTTTTTT
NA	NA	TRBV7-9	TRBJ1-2	CASSLTSGYSYGYTF	TGTGCCAGCAGCTTAACGTCGGGGTATAGTTACGGCTACACCTTC
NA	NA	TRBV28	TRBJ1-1	CASSIFRGTTEAFF	TGTGCCAGCAGTATATTTAGGGGGACCACTGAAGCTTTCTTT
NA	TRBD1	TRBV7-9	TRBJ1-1	CASTTQGAGTEAFF	TGTGCCAGCACAACACAGGGGGCGGGCACTGAAGCTTTCTTT
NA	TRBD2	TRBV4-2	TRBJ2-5	CASSQETSGSIQETQYF	TGTGCCAGCAGCCAAGAGACTAGCGGATCCATCCAAGAGACCCAGTACTTC
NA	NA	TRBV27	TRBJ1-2	CASSLAGWDGYTF	TGTGCCAGCAGTTTAGCAGGGTGGGATGGCTACACCTTC
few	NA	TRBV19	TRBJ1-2	CASSRVIIANYGYTF	TGTGCCAGTAGTCGCGTGATCATAGCTAACTATGGCTACACCTTC
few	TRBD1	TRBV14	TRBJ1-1	CASSGTRQGPNTEAFF	TGTGCCAGCAGCGGAACCCGACAGGGACCGAACACTGAAGCTTTCTTT
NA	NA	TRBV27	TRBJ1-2	CASVGHYGYTF	TGTGCCAGTGTGGGGCACTATGGCTACACCTTC
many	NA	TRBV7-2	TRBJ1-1	CASSLLREAFF	TGTGCCAGCAGCTTACTTCGGGAAGCTTTCTTT
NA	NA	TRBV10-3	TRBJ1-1	CAIKAAIEQGNTEAFF	TGTGCCATCAAGGCAGCGATTGAACAGGGAAACACTGAAGCTTTCTTT
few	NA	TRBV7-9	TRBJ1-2	CASSLAGGQGSYGYTF	TGTGCCAGCAGCTTAGCGGGCGGTCAAGGAAGCTATGGCTACACCTTC